This T cell receptor (beta chain) was sequenced for a study of T cells in localized non-small cell lung cancer. V dropped 5 bases and J dropped 4; count of bases not matched to a gene: 16. This CDR3 has 17 amino acids. CDR1 and CDR2 (germline): SGHVS, FQNEAQ. Method: immunoSEQ multiplex PCR; TCRdb's copy keeps in-frame clones and lacks some. Seen here are tens of thousands of clones, about 90% observed once, and the top ten hold 20% to 25%. The chain links TRBV7-8 to TRBJ2-5, with 7 bases identical to TRBD1. The source of this sequence is a man between 40 and 70 years old with stage I squamous cell lung carcinoma. This specimen was peripheral blood, taken before any cancer treatment. CDR3 DNA: TGTGCCAGCAGCCCTTTCTCGACAGCGGACAGGTTAGAGACCCAGTACTTC. As protein: CASSPFSTADRLETQYF.